The entry that follows covers one TCR beta chain sequence. What it binds is not known. The CDR3 sequence is 13 residues long. Germline values: CDR1 SGHDT, CDR2 YYEEEE. The V gene lost 4 bases and the J gene lost 4 bases, with 9 bases spanning the gap. These data originate in a study of cytomegalovirus exposure and HLA in healthy donors. Donors had nominal health at sampling but likely had unrecorded immune exposures. Study-wide points: Highly shared variants forming one cluster were likely a sequencing artifact. Rates of TCR association differed by HLA locus in a later analysis, with DRB1 highest and HLA-C lowest.

The PCR employed 60 Vbeta primers together with 13 Jbeta primers. TCRdb keeps only in-frame clones here, not all; method: immunoSEQ multiplex PCR. The sample comprises about 140,000 clones, 80% to 85% of which are singletons, and over 0.95% rests with the top ten. This sequence originates from a female donor in good health and CMV-seronegative. Sequencing input: PBMCs. The chain couples TRBV5-6 to TRBJ2-1; the D gene is possibly TRBD1 (6 bases). Here the CDR3 DNA reads TGTGCCAGCAGCGCCAGGGGTTACAATGAGCAGTTCTTC. Translating gives CASSARGYNEQFF.